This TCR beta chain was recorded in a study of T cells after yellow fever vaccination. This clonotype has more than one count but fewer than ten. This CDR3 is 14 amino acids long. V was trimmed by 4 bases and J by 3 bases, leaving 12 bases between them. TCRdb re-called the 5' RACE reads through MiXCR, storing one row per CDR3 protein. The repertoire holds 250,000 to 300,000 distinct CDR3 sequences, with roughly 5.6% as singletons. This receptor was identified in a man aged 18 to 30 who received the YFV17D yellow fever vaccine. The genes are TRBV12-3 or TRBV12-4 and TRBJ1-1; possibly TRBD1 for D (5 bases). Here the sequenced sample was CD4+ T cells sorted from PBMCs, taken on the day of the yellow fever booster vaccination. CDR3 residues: CASSSLGEDTEAFF. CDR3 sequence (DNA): TGTGCCAGCAGTTCCCTGGGGGAGGACACTGAAGCTTTCTTT.